One sample yielded the 25 T cell receptor beta chains listed below, sequenced in a study of CD8 T cells in Susac syndrome. Random hexamers were used to reverse transcribe an amount of roughly 0.5 to 1 ug RNA. TCRdb itself ran the immunoSEQ multiplex PCR reads through MiXCR, one entry per CDR3 protein. The sample records under 200,000 distinct CDR3 sequences, around 94% being singletons. The sequencing input was CD4+ T cells from PBMCs. The receptor set was obtained from a human donor with Susac syndrome.

The rearrangement uses TRBV20-1 and TRBJ2-7, with 7 bases lining up with TRBD2. Germline CDR1 and CDR2: DFQATT and SNEGSKA (reference sequence). V trimming: 0 bases; J trimming: 0 bases; junction bases outside the gene matches: 8. The CDR3 is made up of 16 amino acids. The CDR3 nucleotides read TGCAGTGCTAGAGATCCGGGCACGGGGGGCTCCTACGAGCAGTACTTC. Amino acids: CSARDPGTGGSYEQYF.

The chain couples TRBV4-2 to TRBJ2-2; TRBD2 aligns across 8 bases. Germline-derived CDR1 and CDR2 are LGHNA and YNFKEQ. V was clipped by 4 bases and J by 0 bases; unmatched bases: 10. There are 18 residues in the CDR3. CDR3 DNA sequence: TGTGCCAGCAGCCCCCTCCTAGCCGGGGGGGCGAACACCGGGGAGCTGTTTTTT. It translates to CASSPLLAGGANTGELFF.

In its sample, this clonotype was seen a few times. J is TRBJ1-1 and V is TRBV7-2; D perhaps matches TRBD1 (6 bases). Germline assignment: CDR1 SGHTA and CDR2 FQGNSA. The CDR3 is made up of 14 amino acids. The germline V and J ends were trimmed by 1 base and 4 bases, with 10 bases remaining between them. The CDR3 region is CASSLVGGRTEAFF. CDR3 bases: TGTGCCAGCAGCTTAGTCGGGGGGCGCACTGAAGCTTTCTTT.

The rearrangement links TRBV9 to TRBJ1-4; D is possibly TRBD1 (6 bases). With 7 bases removed from V and 6 bases from J, the gap between germline ends came to 10 bases. This CDR3 has 12 residues. From germline, CDR1 is SGDLS and CDR2 YYNGEE. For the CDR3, the DNA is TGTGCCAGCGGAAGGACAGATGAAAAACTGTTTTTT. It specifies CASGRTDEKLFF.

V and J are TRBV4-3 and TRBJ2-1; either TRBD1 or TRBD2 may fit D (6 bases each). The CDR3 is made up of 12 amino acids. CDR1 is LGHNA, CDR2 YSLEER, per germline. The germline V and J ends were trimmed by 3 bases and 10 bases, with 10 bases remaining between them. This chain's CDR3 is CASSHRGGEQFF. The CDR3 DNA sequence: TGCGCCAGCAGCCACAGGGGAGGAGAGCAGTTCTTC.

The genes are TRBV3-1 and TRBJ1-1, with unresolved D. V lost 0 bases to trimming and J lost 8 bases, with 7 bases between them. Germline loops: CDR1 LGHDT, CDR2 YNNKEL (reference sequence). CDR3 size: 12 residues. CDR3 sequence: CASSQDYGEAFF. The CDR3 bases are TGTGCCAGCAGCCAAGATTACGGGGAAGCTTTCTTT.

This rearrangement joins TRBV5-6 to TRBJ2-3, with 7 bases fitting TRBD2. Germline V gene sequence: CDR1 SGHDT, CDR2 YYEEEE. The V segment lost 0 bases and the J segment 0 bases; nucleotides outside the gene matches: 7. The CDR3 length is 17 residues. The CDR3 bases are TGTGCCAGCAGCTTGGGGTGGGGGGGACCCAGCACAGATACGCAGTATTTT. It translates to CASSLGWGGPSTDTQYF.

The chain uses TRBV6-6 and TRBJ2-7, with 10 bases fitting TRBD2. The CDR3 covers 14 residues. Germline-derived CDR1 and CDR2 are MNHNY and SVGAGI (reference sequence). V gave up 10 bases and J gave up 0 bases; unmatched junction bases: 6. The CDR3 spells CATQTSGDSYEQYF. In DNA form, the CDR3 reads TGTGCCACCCAAACTAGCGGGGACTCCTACGAGCAGTACTTC.

The gene calls are TRBV15 and TRBJ2-5; 7 nucleotides match TRBD2. This CDR3 contains 18 residues. With 1 base clipped from V and 5 bases from J, the junction kept 16 bases outside the gene matches. Germline assignment: CDR1 LNHNV and CDR2 YYDKDF (reference sequence). For the CDR3, the DNA is TGTGCCACCAGCAGAGGCTCTTCTAGCGGACCCTCCCGCGAGACCCAGTACTTC. Translating it yields CATSRGSSSGPSRETQYF.

The chain employs TRBV4-3 and TRBJ1-1, with 7 bases aligning to TRBD1. J was trimmed by 4 bases and V by 0 bases; bases with no gene match: 2. CDR3 length: 14 amino acids. Per germline, CDR1 LGHNA and CDR2 YSLEER. In DNA, the CDR3 is TGCGCCAGCAGCCAAGATAACAGGGGCACTGAAGCTTTCTTT. This translates into CASSQDNRGTEAFF.

The sample holds one count of this clonotype. The chain joins TRBV20-1 to TRBJ2-1; D possibly corresponds to TRBD2 (6 bases). The CDR3 has 15 residues. Germline CDR1 DFQATT, CDR2 SNEGSKA (reference sequence). Trimming stripped 3 bases from V and 2 bases from J, with 14 bases between. This chain's CDR3 is CSASNLASPYNEQFF. DNA for the CDR3: TGCAGTGCTAGCAACCTAGCGTCCCCCTACAATGAGCAGTTCTTC.

On this clonotype: One end of the junction is discordant with germline, which a read error may explain. This sequence joins TRBV7-7 and TRBJ2-7; weak D call: TRBD2 (6 bases). The length of the CDR3 is 13 residues. Germline V gene data show CDR1 as SSHAT and CDR2 as FNYEAQ (reference sequence). CDR3 in DNA: TGTGCTAGCAGCTTAGCGGTATCCTACGAGCAGTACTTC. Residues: CASSLAVSYEQYF.

This clonotype is a singleton in its sample. V is TRBV7-9 and J is TRBJ2-2, with D maybe TRBD1 (6 bases). From germline, CDR1 is SEHNR and CDR2 FQNEAQ (reference sequence). The CDR3 is 14 residues long. Between the trimmed V and J ends, which lost 4 bases and 5 bases, there was a span of 11 bases. CDR3 sequence (DNA): TGTGCCAGCAGCTCCACGACAGGAACCGGGGAGCTGTTTTTT. Translated: CASSSTTGTGELFF. The variable domain in full, completed from reference TRBV7-9 and TRBJ2-2, reads DTGVSQNPRHKITKRGQNVTFRCDPISEHNRLYWYRQTLGQGPEFLTYFQNEAQLEKSRLLSDRFSAERPKGSFSTLEIQRTEQGDSAMYLCASSSTTGTGELFFGEGSRLTVL.

This rearrangement joins TRBV4-1 to TRBJ2-1, with D possibly matching TRBD2 (5 bases). Germline assignment: CDR1 MGHRA and CDR2 YSYEKL. The V and J ends lost 0 bases and 0 bases respectively, with 9 bases between them. The CDR3 spans 16 residues. This CDR3 is CASSQDQRSSYNEQFF. The CDR3 DNA is TGCGCCAGCAGCCAAGATCAGCGGAGCTCCTACAATGAGCAGTTCTTC.

This clonotype was found once. The chain uses TRBV7-2 and TRBJ2-3; D uncertain. The germline CDR1 and CDR2 sequences are SGHTA and FQGNSA. The V and J ends lost 3 bases and 6 bases respectively, with 7 bases between them. This CDR3 has 12 amino acids. In DNA, the CDR3 is TGTGCCAGCAGCTTCTTATGGGATACGCAGTATTTT. It encodes CASSFLWDTQYF.

CDR3 region: CASKGSSDTQYF. In nucleotides, the CDR3 is TGTGCCAGCAAGGGTTCCTCAGATACGCAGTATTTT. The gene calls are TRBV25-1 and TRBJ2-3; no definite D call. The CDR3 sequence is 12 residues long. Germline CDR1 reads MGHDK; CDR2 reads SYGVNS. V was shortened by 7 bases and J by 4 bases, with 9 bases between the two germline ends.

V usage is TRBV3-1 and J usage is TRBJ2-7; D unclear. Deletions cut 2 bases from V and 0 bases from J, with 8 bases between. From germline, CDR1 is LGHDT and CDR2 YNNKEL (reference sequence). The CDR3 contains 14 residues. The CDR3 protein is CASSQQESSYEQYF. The CDR3 coding sequence is TGTGCCAGCAGCCAACAGGAAAGCTCCTACGAGCAGTACTTC.

This chain uses TRBV18 with TRBJ2-1, with a weak D call TRBD2 (6 bases). This CDR3 has 14 residues. The V and J ends lost 5 bases and 5 bases respectively, with 13 bases between them. Germline V CDR1 and CDR2: KGHSH, LQKENI. As DNA, the CDR3 is TGTGCCAGCTCAGGGCGGGGCCCAAACAATGAGCAGTTCTTC. Protein product: CASSGRGPNNEQFF. Full variable domain (rest looked up from reference TRBV18 and TRBJ2-1): NAGVMQNPRHLVRRRGQEARLRCSPMKGHSHVYWYRQLPEEGLKFMVYLQKENIIDESGMPKERFSAEFPKEGPSILRIQQVVRGDSAAYFCASSGRGPNNEQFFGPGTRLTVL.

V usage is TRBV5-1 and J usage is TRBJ2-2, with no clear D. V was shortened by 0 bases and J by 4 bases, with 10 bases between the two germline ends. CDR1 is SGHRS, CDR2 YFSETQ, per germline. This CDR3 is 15 amino acids long. DNA for the CDR3: TGCGCCAGCAGCTTGGACGGAAAACTCACCGGGGAGCTGTTTTTT. It encodes CASSLDGKLTGELFF.

The V call is TRBV24-1, the J call TRBJ1-5; unclear D gene. Deletions cut 12 bases from V and 7 bases from J, with 24 bases between. The germline gives CDR1 KGHDR, CDR2 SFDVKD. CDR3 size: 15 residues. The CDR3 nucleotides are TGTGCCGGGCCGACAAGTAACCCCGTGAAGCAGCCCCAGCATTTT. Protein sequence: CAGPTSNPVKQPQHF.

V is TRBV21-1 and J is TRBJ2-1; the table's D call of TRBD2 was not tested on the DNA. TRBV21-1 is noted as a pseudogene. There are 15 residues in the CDR3. The CDR3 loop is CASSRTSGGWGSQFF. CDR3 in DNA: TGTGCCAGCAGCCGTACTAGCGGGGGCTGGGGAAGCCAGTTCTTC.

The chain links TRBV20-1 to TRBJ2-3; D uncertain. CDR3 length: 13 residues. CDR1 is DFQATT, CDR2 SNEGSKA, per germline (reference sequence). The germline V and J ends were trimmed by 1 base and 8 bases, with 13 bases remaining between them. The DNA for the CDR3 is TGCAGTGCTAGAGTATCCGTGGTTGGTACGCAGTATTTT. Amino acids: CSARVSVVGTQYF.

J is TRBJ1-2 and V is TRBV29-1; the D gene is possibly TRBD1 (6 bases). Germline-derived CDR1 and CDR2 are SQVTM and ANQGSEA. Trimming removed 6 bases at V and 5 bases at J, with 19 bases between. The CDR3 runs to 14 residues. The CDR3 DNA reads as TGCAGCGTCACCCGCCCAGGGGAAGGATATGGCTACACCTTC. It yields the protein CSVTRPGEGYGYTF.

The chain uses TRBV5-6 and TRBJ1-1, with 8 bases aligning to TRBD1. There are 18 residues in the CDR3. CDR1 is SGHDT and CDR2 is YYEEEE in the germline V gene. J gave up 3 bases and V 1 base, and 14 bases lay outside the gene matches. CDR3 residues: CASSLKSLQAQGDTEAFF. In DNA, the CDR3 is TGTGCCAGCAGCTTGAAATCCCTACAGGCACAGGGGGACACTGAAGCTTTCTTT.

V is TRBV7-2 and J is TRBJ1-2; D is uncertain. The CDR3 loop spans 15 amino acids. Germline CDR1 reads SGHTA; CDR2 reads FQGNSA. Between the trimmed V and J ends, which lost 6 bases and 4 bases, there was a span of 18 bases. The CDR3 DNA reads as TGTGCCAGCAGTTTTCTCCTGACGGAGAGCTATGGCTACACCTTC. Its translation is CASSFLLTESYGYTF.